There are many counts of the clone carrying this TCR beta chain. Antigen: not known. The data belong to a study of early T cells in non-severe SARS-CoV-2 infection. Overall study: Chains were unpaired, as sequencing was done on bulk RNA from unsorted whole blood.

Researchers attached unique molecular identifiers to individual cDNA molecules. Each CDR3 protein is one row after TCRdb ran MiXCR on the 5' RACE reads. The sample yields some 36,000 distinct CDR3 sequences, around 5.7% seen once. Findings of the study overall: Private and CD4 specificities were missed by VDJdb matching, which favored anti-spike CD8 responses.

CDR1 and CDR2 from the germline V gene are SGHAT and FQDESV (reference sequence). CDR3 length equals 13 residues. V was shortened by 1 base and J by 1 base, with 2 bases between the two germline ends. Sequenced input: whole blood. The genes are TRBV11-1 and TRBJ1-3; D not certain. This clonotype was sampled from an adult who was a healthcare worker with PCR-confirmed SARS-CoV-2 infection or an uninfected control (not recorded which). CDR3 loop: CASSLGSGNTIYF. The CDR3 DNA sequence: TGTGCCAGCAGCTTAGGATCTGGAAACACCATATATTTT.